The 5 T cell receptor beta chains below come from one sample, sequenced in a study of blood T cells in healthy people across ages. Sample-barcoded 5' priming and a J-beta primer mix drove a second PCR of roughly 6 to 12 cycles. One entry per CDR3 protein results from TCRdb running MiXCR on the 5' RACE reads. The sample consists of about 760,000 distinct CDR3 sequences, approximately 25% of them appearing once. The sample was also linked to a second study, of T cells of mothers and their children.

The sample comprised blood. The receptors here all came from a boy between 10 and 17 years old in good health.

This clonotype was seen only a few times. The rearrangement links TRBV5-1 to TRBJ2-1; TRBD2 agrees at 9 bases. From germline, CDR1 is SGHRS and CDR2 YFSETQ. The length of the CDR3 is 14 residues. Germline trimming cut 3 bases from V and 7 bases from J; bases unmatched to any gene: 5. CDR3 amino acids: CASSSSGERNEQFF. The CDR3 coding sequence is TGCGCCAGCAGCTCTAGCGGGGAACGGAATGAGCAGTTCTTC.

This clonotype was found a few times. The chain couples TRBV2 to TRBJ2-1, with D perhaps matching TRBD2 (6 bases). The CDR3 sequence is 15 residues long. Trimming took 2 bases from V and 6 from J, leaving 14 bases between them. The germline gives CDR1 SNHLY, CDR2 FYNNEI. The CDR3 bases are TGTGCCAGCAGTGAAACTACGGGACTCTCCAATGAGCAGTTCTTC. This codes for CASSETTGLSNEQFF.

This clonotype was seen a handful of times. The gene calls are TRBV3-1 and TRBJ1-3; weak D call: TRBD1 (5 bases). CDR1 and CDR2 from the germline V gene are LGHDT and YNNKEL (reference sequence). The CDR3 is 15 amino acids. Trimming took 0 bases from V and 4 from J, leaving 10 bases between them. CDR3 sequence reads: CASSQEGVNGNTIYF. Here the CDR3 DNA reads TGTGCCAGCAGCCAAGAAGGGGTGAACGGAAACACCATATATTTT.

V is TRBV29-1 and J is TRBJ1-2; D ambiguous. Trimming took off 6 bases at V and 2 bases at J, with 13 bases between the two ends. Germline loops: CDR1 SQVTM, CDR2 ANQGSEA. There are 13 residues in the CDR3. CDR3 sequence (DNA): TGCAGCGTGGAGCGGTTTGAGAACTATGGCTACACCTTC. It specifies CSVERFENYGYTF.

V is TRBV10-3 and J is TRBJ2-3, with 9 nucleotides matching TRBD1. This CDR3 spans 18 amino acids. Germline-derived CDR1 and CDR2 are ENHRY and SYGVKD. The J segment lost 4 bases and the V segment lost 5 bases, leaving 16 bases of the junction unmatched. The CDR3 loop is CAISKFTGQGRLADTQYF. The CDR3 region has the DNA TGTGCCATCAGTAAATTCACCGGACAGGGGAGGTTGGCAGATACGCAGTATTTT.